The 30 T cell receptor beta chains in this list originate from one sample, sequenced in a study of cytomegalovirus exposure and HLA in healthy donors. Some clones are missing from TCRdb's copy, which holds only in-frame ones; the method was immunoSEQ multiplex PCR. Of 220,000 or so clones listed, about nine tenths were seen once; the top ten hold roughly 2%. The sample comprised PBMCs. Every receptor here comes from a woman aged 18-35 years in good health and CMV-seropositive.

There are a few counts of this clone. The V gene is TRBV7-2, the J gene TRBJ2-7, with unresolved D. The germline gives CDR1 SGHTA, CDR2 FQGNSA. This CDR3 is built from 17 residues. The V and J ends lost 7 bases and 3 bases respectively, with 25 bases between them. CDR3 bases: TGTGCCAGCATCACCCCGCCCCCACCGGGTAGAGGCTACGAGCAGTACTTC. Residues: CASITPPPPGRGYEQYF. Combining the CDR3 with reference TRBV7-2 and TRBJ2-7 gives the whole variable domain GAGVSQSPSNKVTEKGKDVELRCDPISGHTALYWYRQSLGQGLEFLIYFQGNSAPDKSGLPSDRFSAERTGGSVSTLTIQRTQQEDSAVYLCASITPPPPGRGYEQYFGPGTRLTVT.

J is TRBJ2-5 and V is TRBV27; D not resolved. The CDR3 is 14 residues long. V was pared by 3 bases and J by 7 bases, with 15 bases between. Germline CDR1 and CDR2: MNHEY and SMNVEV (reference sequence). CDR3 sequence: CASSLNSLSGTQYF. CDR3 sequence (DNA): TGTGCCAGCAGTTTGAACAGCCTAAGTGGGACCCAGTACTTC.

This clone was counted once. CDR3 loop: CASRIPGQGARSEKLFF. The CDR3 DNA follows: TGTGCCAGCAGGATTCCGGGACAGGGGGCGCGAAGTGAAAAACTGTTTTTT. This rearrangement joins TRBV28 to TRBJ1-4, with 12 positions matching TRBD1. Germline lookup yields CDR1 MDHEN and CDR2 SYDVKM. V lost 6 bases, J lost 7 bases, and 12 bases stayed unmatched. The CDR3 covers 17 residues.

The CDR3 spells CASSSGMGGQPQHF. In DNA form, the CDR3 reads TGCGCCAGCAGCTCGGGGATGGGCGGCCAGCCCCAGCATTTT. This chain uses TRBV4-1 with TRBJ1-5; D unclear. Germline V gene lookup returns CDR1 MGHRA and CDR2 YSYEKL. This CDR3 comprises 14 residues. V lost 5 bases and J 7 bases, leaving 15 bases between the germline ends.

The chain has TRBV7-6 and TRBJ2-1, with D possibly TRBD1 on 5 matching bases. The CDR3 sequence is 13 residues long. CDR1 is SGHVS and CDR2 is FNYEAQ in the germline V gene. Trimming took off 1 base at V and 7 bases at J, with 8 bases between the two ends. CDR3 nucleotides: TGTGCCAGCAGCTTAGTCAGGGTAAATGAGCAGTTCTTC. Protein sequence: CASSLVRVNEQFF.

The rearrangement uses TRBV6-1 and TRBJ1-4; 7 bases are a match to TRBD1. The CDR3 sequence is 15 residues long. V shed 6 bases, J shed 8 bases, and the junction held 12 bases outside the gene matches. Per germline, CDR1 MNHNS and CDR2 SASEGT. As DNA, the CDR3 is TGTGCCAGCAGGGAACCGACAGGGAGTGGGGAAAAACTGTTTTTT. This gives the protein CASREPTGSGEKLFF.

The chain recombines TRBV15 with TRBJ2-4; tentative D call: TRBD2 (5 bases). In germline, CDR1 is LNHNV, CDR2 YYDKDF (reference sequence). The CDR3 totals 15 residues. V lost 2 bases, J lost 3 bases, and 11 bases lay in between. The CDR3 DNA follows: TGTGCCACCAGCAGAAGGACTGGTAACAAAAACATTCAGTACTTC. Translation gives CATSRRTGNKNIQYF.

This clone was observed a handful of times. V is TRBV7-9 and J is TRBJ2-7; TRBD1 agrees at 10 bases. The germline gives CDR1 SEHNR, CDR2 FQNEAQ (reference sequence). CDR3 length equals 15 residues. The trim removed 6 bases at V and 6 bases at J, leaving 11 bases unmatched. The CDR3: CASSMTGGLSVEQYF. CDR3 nucleotides: TGTGCCAGCAGTATGACAGGGGGCTTATCGGTCGAGCAGTACTTC.

The gene calls are TRBV6-1 and TRBJ1-2; 9 nucleotides match TRBD1. Trimming cost V 6 bases and J 8 bases; bases outside gene matches: 7. This CDR3 comprises 13 residues. CDR1 and CDR2 from the germline V gene are MNHNS and SASEGT. Here the CDR3 reads CASSGGQGEGYTF. The CDR3 nucleotides are TGTGCCAGCAGCGGGGGACAGGGCGAAGGCTACACCTTC.

This clone was counted a single time. J is TRBJ2-2 and V is TRBV30; possible D gene TRBD2, 6 bases. The ends were cut back, 4 bases at V and 7 bases at J, with 19 bases in the middle. CDR3 size: 15 residues. Germline lookup yields CDR1 GTSNPN and CDR2 SVGIG (reference sequence). CDR3 loop: CAWNDGGREGGELFF. CDR3 DNA: TGTGCCTGGAACGACGGAGGGCGTGAAGGCGGGGAGCTGTTTTTT.

CDR3 sequence reads: CATSRDRSSTGGGEQFF. DNA of the CDR3: TGTGCCACCAGCAGAGATAGGTCCTCTACAGGGGGCGGTGAGCAGTTCTTC. V and J are TRBV15 and TRBJ2-1; 9 bases are shared with TRBD1. The CDR3 spans 17 residues. Trimming removed 0 bases from V and 9 bases from J; junction bases left unmatched: 12. CDR1 LNHNV and CDR2 YYDKDF come from the germline V gene (reference sequence).

The chain joins TRBV9 to TRBJ2-1; TRBD1 matches 7 bases. With V trimmed by 4 bases and J by 2 bases, 15 bases remained unmatched. Looked up from germline, CDR1 is SGDLS and CDR2 is YYNGEE. The CDR3 length is 18 residues. CDR3 coding DNA: TGTGCCAGCAGCCCAAGATCATTCGGGACAGCTCCCTACAATGAGCAGTTCTTC. Its protein product is CASSPRSFGTAPYNEQFF.

The chain has TRBV14 and TRBJ2-7; D possibly corresponds to TRBD2 (6 bases). The V end lost 0 bases, the J end lost 6 bases, and 12 bases lay between the germline ends. This CDR3 is 14 amino acids long. The germline V gene has CDR1 SGHDN and CDR2 FVKESK. In DNA form, the CDR3 reads TGTGCCAGCAGCCAAGATCTTCCCGGGGGCGAGCAGTACTTC. Protein product: CASSQDLPGGEQYF.

The chain carries TRBV5-1 and TRBJ1-3; a weak D match, TRBD1 (6 bases). Germline V gene data show CDR1 as SGHRS and CDR2 as YFSETQ. The V end was cut by 4 bases, the J end by 2 bases, with 13 bases between. The CDR3 has 15 amino acids. CDR3 residues: CASSPEGGAGNTIYF. The CDR3 nucleotides are TGCGCCAGCAGCCCTGAAGGGGGAGCTGGAAACACCATATATTTT.

The V gene is TRBV30, the J gene TRBJ1-1, with D unclear. V was clipped by 0 bases and J by 4 bases, with 12 bases between them. The CDR3 covers 14 residues. CDR1 and CDR2 (germline): GTSNPN, SVGIG (reference sequence). The CDR3 DNA follows: TGTGCCTGGAGTGTAAGAGGTGGACTCACTGAAGCTTTCTTT. As protein: CAWSVRGGLTEAFF.

The chain employs TRBV9 and TRBJ1-5; D call uncertain. The CDR3 spans 15 residues. Per the germline V gene, CDR1 is SGDLS and CDR2 is YYNGEE. Trimming pared 2 bases from V and 0 bases from J, leaving 9 bases between. The CDR3 DNA is TGTGCCAGCAGCGTTTCAGGATATAGCAATCAGCCCCAGCATTTT. Its translation is CASSVSGYSNQPQHF.

CDR3 in amino acids: CASRGGGSDFYEQYF. CDR3 sequence (DNA): TGTGCCAGCAGGGGGGGCGGGAGTGATTTCTACGAGCAGTACTTC. The chain links TRBV5-4 to TRBJ2-7; tentative D call: TRBD2 (7 bases). In germline, CDR1 is SGHNT, CDR2 YYREEE (reference sequence). The CDR3 runs to 15 residues. Trimming pared 5 bases from V and 3 bases from J, leaving 18 bases between.

Here the CDR3 reads CASSPGTASGNTIYF. DNA for the CDR3: TGTGCCAGCAGCCCCGGGACAGCCTCTGGAAACACCATATATTTT. This chain joins TRBV7-6 and TRBJ1-3; TRBD1 aligns across 7 bases. The junction had 4 bases not matched to a gene; V was cut back by 5 bases and J by 0 bases. Per germline, CDR1 SGHVS and CDR2 FNYEAQ. This CDR3 has 15 amino acids.

The rearrangement joins TRBV9 to TRBJ1-1; 9 bases are shared with TRBD1. CDR3 length equals 15 residues. V was pared by 0 bases and J by 2 bases, with 2 bases of the junction left unmatched. From germline, CDR1 is SGDLS and CDR2 YYNGEE. The CDR3 reads CASSVGTGANTEAFF. The CDR3 region has the DNA TGTGCCAGCAGCGTAGGGACAGGGGCTAACACTGAAGCTTTCTTT. The whole variable domain, remainder taken from reference TRBV9 and TRBJ1-1, is DSGVTQTPKHLITATGQRVTLRCSPRSGDLSVYWYQQSLDQGLQFLIQYYNGEERAKGNILERFSAQQFPDLHSELNLSSLELGDSALYFCASSVGTGANTEAFFGQGTRLTVV.

V and J are TRBV28 and TRBJ2-7; 8 bases match TRBD2. The V and J ends lost 5 bases and 5 bases, in that order; junction bases with no gene match: 8. Germline CDR1 and CDR2: MDHEN and SYDVKM. The CDR3 loop spans 14 amino acids. The CDR3 coding sequence is TGTGCCAGCAGTCGAGCGGGAGCGAAGAACGAGCAGTACTTC. The encoded protein is CASSRAGAKNEQYF.

The chain uses TRBV5-1 and TRBJ1-3, with D tentatively TRBD1 (5 bases). This CDR3 spans 15 amino acids. Deletions cut 5 bases from V and 3 bases from J, with 15 bases between. The germline V gene encodes CDR1 SGHRS and CDR2 YFSETQ. In nucleotides, the CDR3 is TGCGCCAGCAGGGGATCAACAGGCCGTGGAAACACCATATATTTT. Protein sequence: CASRGSTGRGNTIYF.

The chain couples TRBV18 to TRBJ1-2; 9 nucleotides agree with TRBD1. With 4 bases clipped from V and 4 bases from J, the junction kept 16 bases outside the gene matches. Germline V lookup: CDR1 KGHSH, CDR2 LQKENI. This CDR3 comprises 18 residues. The CDR3, as DNA: TGTGCCAGCTCACTATGGGCCGGGACAGGGACTTCCTTCTATGGCTACACCTTC. As protein: CASSLWAGTGTSFYGYTF.

The V and J genes are TRBV5-5 and TRBJ1-1, with 9 bases that match TRBD1. Germline V gives CDR1 SGHKS, CDR2 YYEKEE (reference sequence). V lost 6 bases to trimming and J lost 5 bases; unmatched junction nucleotides: 8. CDR3 length: 14 amino acids. The CDR3 DNA sequence: TGTGCCAGCACCCCGGACAGGGGAAGTACTGAAGCTTTCTTT. This sequence encodes CASTPDRGSTEAFF.

The rearrangement joins TRBV29-1 to TRBJ2-2; 10 nucleotides line up with TRBD2. The CDR3 sequence is 15 residues long. Germline values: CDR1 SQVTM, CDR2 ANQGSEA. Trimming at V came to 3 bases and at J to 6 bases, leaving 7 bases not matched to a gene. CDR3 amino acids: CSVDGLAGVAGELFF. The CDR3 bases are TGCAGCGTTGACGGGCTAGCGGGAGTGGCCGGGGAGCTGTTTTTT.

This sequence joins TRBV28 and TRBJ1-1; 8 bases are a match to TRBD1. The CDR3 has 15 residues. CDR1 is MDHEN, CDR2 SYDVKM, per germline. The J segment lost 0 bases and the V segment lost 6 bases, leaving 6 bases of the junction unmatched. CDR3 DNA: TGTGCCAGCAGCCCTAGGACAGGGATGAACACTGAAGCTTTCTTT. Translating gives CASSPRTGMNTEAFF.

This clone has only a few counts. The chain couples TRBV5-1 to TRBJ2-4, with a tentative D call TRBD2 (6 bases). This CDR3 comprises 15 residues. With 0 bases removed from V and 3 bases from J, the gap between germline ends came to 10 bases. Germline V lookup: CDR1 SGHRS, CDR2 YFSETQ. CDR3 bases: TGCGCCAGCAGCTTGGCGGAGGGGAACAAAAACATTCAGTACTTC. Protein product: CASSLAEGNKNIQYF.

The chain carries TRBV18 and TRBJ1-5; no clear D gene. The germline gives CDR1 KGHSH, CDR2 LQKENI. CDR3 length: 16 amino acids. Trimming cost V 3 bases and J 0 bases, with 12 bases left between them. As DNA, the CDR3 is TGTGCCAGCTCACCCATGTTGTCCAGTAGCAATCAGCCCCAGCATTTT. Its translation is CASSPMLSSSNQPQHF.

The genes are TRBV19 and TRBJ2-7; 12 nucleotides match TRBD1. V was pared by 5 bases and J by 7 bases, with 9 bases of the junction left unmatched. This CDR3 is built from 15 residues. CDR1 LNHDA and CDR2 SQIVND come from the germline V gene (reference sequence). The DNA of the CDR3 is TGTGCCAGTAGTGCGTGGGACAGGGGGCTGGGAGAGCAGTACTTC. Translating it yields CASSAWDRGLGEQYF.

This clone occurred once. The chain has TRBV7-2 and TRBJ2-3, with D possibly matching TRBD2 (5 bases). Germline values: CDR1 SGHTA, CDR2 FQGNSA. V was cut by 1 base and J by 2 bases, with 16 bases left in between. The CDR3 loop spans 17 amino acids. The CDR3 reads CASSLGPGWEPTDTQYF. DNA of the CDR3: TGTGCCAGCAGCTTAGGCCCGGGATGGGAGCCCACAGATACGCAGTATTTT.

This chain joins TRBV19 and TRBJ2-1; TRBD2 matches at 10 bases. The CDR3 consists of 15 residues. CDR1 is LNHDA and CDR2 is SQIVND in the germline V gene (reference sequence). Germline trimming cut 4 bases from V and 13 bases from J; bases unmatched to any gene: 13. CDR3 sequence: CASSKPTSSGGRQFF. The CDR3 region has the DNA TGTGCCAGTAGTAAGCCCACCTCTAGCGGGGGACGACAGTTCTTC.